Listed here are 17 T cell receptor beta chains from one sample, sequenced in a study of memory CD4+ T cells and cytomegalovirus serostatus. The sort gate was single viable CD3+CD4+CD8-CD45RO+ cells for memory CD4+ T cells. Using immunoSEQ multiplex PCR, the repertoire was profiled, and TCRdb retains in-frame clones only, with some absent. Of 80,000 to 100,000 clones in the sample, 80% were seen once. The sample comprised memory CD4+ T cells from blood. The receptors shown here come from an adult in good health and CMV-seropositive.

The chain employs TRBV6-5 and TRBJ2-1; perhaps TRBD2 as D (5 bases). Germline CDR1 MNHEY, CDR2 SVGAGI. Trimming cost V 0 bases and J 6 bases, with 9 bases left between them. The CDR3 runs 14 residues. CDR3 region: CASSYSQGSNEQFF. The CDR3 DNA reads TGTGCCAGCAGTTACTCTCAAGGGAGCAATGAGCAGTTCTTC.

The V and J genes are TRBV15 and TRBJ2-1; 7 bases fit TRBD2. The V and J ends lost 0 bases and 4 bases, in that order; junction bases with no gene match: 9. The germline gives CDR1 LNHNV, CDR2 YYDKDF (reference sequence). The CDR3 totals 17 residues. The CDR3 loop reads CATSRDLAGVGYNEQFF. The CDR3, as DNA: TGTGCCACCAGCAGAGATTTGGCGGGAGTAGGGTACAATGAGCAGTTCTTC. Full variable domain (outside the CDR3, taken from reference TRBV15 and TRBJ2-1): DAMVIQNPRYQVTQFGKPVTLSCSQTLNHNVMYWYQQKSSQAPKLLFHYYDKDFNNEADTPDNFQSRRPNTSFCFLDIRSPGLGDTAMYLCATSRDLAGVGYNEQFFGPGTRLTVL.

This clone was picked up a small number of times. The rearrangement joins TRBV10-2 to TRBJ1-5; 7 nucleotides line up with TRBD1. J lost 6 bases, V lost 5 bases, and 4 bases had no gene match. The CDR3 has 13 residues. The germline CDR1 and CDR2 sequences are WSHSY and SAAADI. The CDR3 sequence is CASSTGQAQPQHF. CDR3 nucleotides: TGCGCCAGCAGTACAGGACAGGCTCAGCCCCAGCATTTT.

This clone appeared a single time. The chain uses TRBV4-1 and TRBJ1-6; tentatively, D is TRBD1 (5 bases). V dropped 1 base and J dropped 7 bases, with 11 bases sitting between them. CDR1 is MGHRA, CDR2 YSYEKL, per germline. This CDR3 spans 15 amino acids. DNA for the CDR3: TGCGCCAGCAGCCAAGGGGAGGGGTGGAATTCACCCCTCCACTTT. Translating gives CASSQGEGWNSPLHF.

This sequence joins TRBV6-6 and TRBJ1-2, with 10 bases that match TRBD1. The CDR3 sequence is 16 residues long. Germline trimming cut 5 bases from V and 5 bases from J; bases unmatched to any gene: 11. In germline, CDR1 is MNHNY, CDR2 SVGAGI (reference sequence). This CDR3 reads CASSPSRQGAGYGYTF. The CDR3 DNA is TGTGCCAGCAGTCCCTCCCGACAGGGGGCTGGGTATGGCTACACCTTC.

This chain links TRBV14 with TRBJ1-2, with D tentatively TRBD1 (5 bases). Germline values: CDR1 SGHDN, CDR2 FVKESK. V dropped 1 base and J dropped 8 bases, with 5 bases sitting between them. This CDR3 has 11 amino acids. The CDR3 DNA is TGTGCCAGCAGCCAAGGGGGGGGCTACACCTTC. It translates to CASSQGGGYTF.

The chain joins TRBV28 to TRBJ1-1, with D unclear. V dropped 9 bases and J dropped 5 bases, with 16 bases sitting between them. The CDR3 runs to 13 residues. Germline V gene lookup returns CDR1 MDHEN and CDR2 SYDVKM. The CDR3 region is CASTSPGRTEAFF. The DNA for the CDR3 is TGTGCCAGTACCAGCCCCGGGCGGACTGAAGCTTTCTTT. The full variable domain, completed using reference TRBV28 and TRBJ1-1, is DVKVTQSSRYLVKRTGEKVFLECVQDMDHENMFWYRQDPGLGLRLIYFSYDVKMKEKGDIPEGYSVSREKKERFSLILESASTNQTSMYLCASTSPGRTEAFFGQGTRLTVV.

The chain is built from TRBV28 and TRBJ1-1; D gene uncertain. CDR1 MDHEN and CDR2 SYDVKM come from the germline V gene. This CDR3 comprises 14 residues. V was trimmed by 2 bases and J by 4 bases, leaving 11 bases between them. The DNA of the CDR3 is TGTGCCAGCAGTTTAATGGAATTGGGCACTGAAGCTTTCTTT. Translated, it gives CASSLMELGTEAFF.

The chain employs TRBV19 and TRBJ1-5; no reliable D call. This CDR3 is built from 17 residues. Trimming cost V 5 bases and J 0 bases, with 17 bases left between them. Germline-derived CDR1 and CDR2 are LNHDA and SQIVND (reference sequence). The CDR3 DNA follows: TGTGCCAGTAGTTGGTGGGCAGGCCGGACTAGCAATCAGCCCCAGCATTTT. Its protein is CASSWWAGRTSNQPQHF.

The chain carries TRBV5-1 and TRBJ1-1; possible D gene TRBD1, 6 bases. Germline loops: CDR1 SGHRS, CDR2 YFSETQ. Trimming shortened V by 0 bases and J by 5 bases, and 14 bases separated the two germline ends. The CDR3 sequence is 15 residues long. CDR3 bases: TGCGCCAGCAGCTTGGGGACCGTGAGGGGGACTGAAGCTTTCTTT. Its translation is CASSLGTVRGTEAFF.

V usage is TRBV28 and J usage is TRBJ1-2; D is unresolved. Trimming stripped 6 bases from V and 8 bases from J, with 25 bases between. There are 16 residues in the CDR3. From germline, CDR1 is MDHEN and CDR2 SYDVKM. The DNA of the CDR3 is TGTGCCAGCAGATTTAACCTTGCGGCCGCCGTTGGGGGCTACACCTTC. Amino acid sequence: CASRFNLAAAVGGYTF.

The rearrangement joins TRBV28 to TRBJ1-2; 8 bases agree with TRBD1. Germline V CDR1 and CDR2: MDHEN, SYDVKM. The junction had 3 bases not matched to a gene; V was cut back by 5 bases and J by 4 bases. The CDR3 is made up of 13 amino acids. CDR3 protein: CASSDRGGYGYTF. The CDR3 DNA sequence: TGTGCCAGCAGTGACAGGGGAGGCTATGGCTACACCTTC.

This sequence joins TRBV5-1 and TRBJ2-3; 14 bases fit TRBD2. Trimming cost V 4 bases and J 8 bases; bases outside gene matches: 6. The CDR3 is made up of 15 amino acids. The germline gives CDR1 SGHRS, CDR2 YFSETQ. The CDR3, as DNA: TGCGCCAGCAGCCGGGGACTAGCGGGAGTTCTTACGCAGTATTTT. Translated: CASSRGLAGVLTQYF.

The chain joins TRBV5-5 to TRBJ2-7; the match to TRBD1 covers 7 bases. CDR1 and CDR2 (germline): SGHKS, YYEKEE (reference sequence). The junction had 13 bases not matched to a gene; V was cut back by 4 bases and J by 3 bases. The CDR3 spans 16 residues. CDR3 residues: CASSPRGGDSLYEQYF. CDR3 DNA: TGTGCCAGCAGCCCGAGGGGTGGGGACAGTCTCTACGAGCAGTACTTC.

The CDR3 is CASSEGGLNTEAFF. The DNA of the CDR3 is TGTGCCAGCAGTGAGGGGGGGTTGAACACTGAAGCTTTCTTT. The chain couples TRBV2 to TRBJ1-1; a weak D match, TRBD1 (5 bases). Trimming pared 3 bases from V and 0 bases from J, leaving 8 bases between. The V gene's germline CDR1 is SNHLY and CDR2 FYNNEI. The CDR3 is 14 amino acids.

J is TRBJ1-5 and V is TRBV5-1; no definite D call. Germline V gives CDR1 SGHRS, CDR2 YFSETQ. The CDR3 has 13 amino acids. V was pared by 0 bases and J by 1 base, with 2 bases between. CDR3 region: CASSLASNQPQHF. CDR3 nucleotide sequence: TGCGCCAGCAGCTTGGCAAGCAATCAGCCCCAGCATTTT.

CDR3 region: CASSESGRAGQETQYF. The CDR3 nucleotides read TGTGCCAGTTCCGAGAGCGGGAGGGCCGGGCAAGAGACCCAGTACTTC. The chain joins TRBV19 to TRBJ2-5; 10 bases agree with TRBD2. CDR3 size: 16 residues. J gave up 2 bases and V 8 bases, and 11 bases lay outside the gene matches. Looked up from germline, CDR1 is LNHDA and CDR2 is SQIVND (reference sequence). The full variable domain, with the rest looked up from reference TRBV19 and TRBJ2-5, is DGGITQSPKYLFRKEGQNVTLSCEQNLNHDAMYWYRQDPGQGLRLIYYSQIVNDFQKGDIAEGYSVSREKKESFPLTVTSAQKNPTAFYLCASSESGRAGQETQYFGPGTRLLVL.